A selection of T cell receptor beta chains follows, all from one sample in a study of immune cell composition in non-small cell lung cancer. This table comes from immunoSEQ multiplex PCR, and its TCRdb copy is limited to in-frame clones, with some not included. The table has 2,000 to 2,500 clones, around 70% seen once. The sequencing sample was made of lung tumor tissue. The receptors originated from a human donor with non-small cell lung cancer. The CDR3 runs from the conserved cysteine through the conserved F or W. Fields, in order: clone size, D gene, CDR3 length, J gene, V gene, CDR3 protein, CDR3 DNA. A D gene is named only where the DNA matches it firmly. Size is omitted from some rows. Given values are once, few, many or a class for expanded clones.

- | TRBD1 | 14 | TRBJ1-1 | TRBV18 | CASSATGGTTEAFF | TGTGCCAGCTCAGCGACAGGGGGCACCACTGAAGCTTTCTTT
few | TRBD1 | 14 | TRBJ1-2 | TRBV9 | CASSSEQGVGGYTF | TGTGCCAGCAGCTCAGAACAGGGGGTGGGAGGCTACACCTTC
large | TRBD1 | 16 | TRBJ1-5 | TRBV19 | CASSFPGQGFNQPQHF | TGTGCCAGTAGTTTCCCGGGACAGGGGTTCAATCAGCCCCAGCATTTT
- | TRBD2 | 16 | TRBJ2-2 | TRBV7-2 | CASRPGLRHSTGELFF | TGTGCCAGCAGGCCGGGACTACGACATAGCACCGGGGAGCTGTTTTTT
- | TRBD2 | 14 | TRBJ2-7 | TRBV7-2 | CASRSSGGTYEQYF | TGTGCCAGCAGAAGTAGCGGGGGGACGTACGAGCAGTACTTC
- | TRBD1 | 16 | TRBJ1-6 | TRBV19 | CASSIATGQPNSPLHF | TGTGCCAGTAGTATAGCGACGGGACAGCCTAATTCACCCCTCCACTTT
- | - | 19 | TRBJ2-3 | TRBV27 | CASSLSYPGQGRFTDTQYF | TGTGCCAGCAGTTTATCATACCCCGGGCAGGGAAGATTTACAGATACGCAGTATTTT
- | TRBD1 | 16 | TRBJ2-3 | TRBV5-1 | CASSTGQGPFTDTQYF | TGCGCCAGCAGCACCGGACAGGGCCCTTTCACAGATACGCAGTATTTT
- | - | 16 | TRBJ2-2 | TRBV5-4 | CASSLWRSSDGGELFF | TGTGCCAGCAGCTTGTGGCGGTCTAGCGATGGCGGGGAGCTGTTTTTT
- | - | 15 | TRBJ2-7 | TRBV28 | CASSPWQASSYEQYF | TGTGCCAGCAGTCCTTGGCAGGCGTCAAGCTACGAGCAGTACTTC
- | TRBD2 | 15 | TRBJ2-7 | TRBV10-1 | CASSEGRSSGYEQYF | TGCGCCAGCAGTGAAGGAAGGAGTAGCGGGTACGAGCAGTACTTC
few | TRBD1 | 14 | TRBJ1-2 | TRBV2 | CASSGTGGSYGYTF | TGTGCCAGCAGTGGAACAGGGGGCAGCTATGGCTACACCTTC
once | - | 12 | TRBJ1-2 | TRBV25-1 | CASSEQGFGYTF | TGTGCCAGCAGTGAACAGGGTTTTGGCTACACCTTC
- | TRBD1 | 15 | TRBJ1-2 | TRBV7-9 | CASSPGTGANYGYTF | TGTGCCAGCAGCCCCGGGACAGGGGCGAACTATGGCTACACCTTC
- | - | 18 | TRBJ2-7 | TRBV5-7 | CASSRGGLTARGRLEQYF | TGTGCCAGCAGCAGGGGGGGGCTTACCGCGCGAGGTCGGCTCGAGCAGTACTTC
once | - | 13 | TRBJ2-3 | TRBV5-6 | CASSWTSGDTQYF | TGTGCCAGCAGCTGGACCTCAGGGGATACGCAGTATTTT
- | - | 13 | TRBJ1-1 | TRBV7-8 | CASSQGWGVPAFF | TGTGCCAGCAGCCAGGGATGGGGGGTCCCCGCTTTTTTT
- | - | 14 | TRBJ1-4 | TRBV19 | CASSIMGRGEKLFF | TGTGCCAGTAGTATAATGGGGAGGGGTGAAAAACTGTTTTTT
- | - | 17 | TRBJ2-2 | TRBV7-8 | CASSLISSGNLGGELFF | TGTGCCAGCAGCTTAATATCCAGCGGAAACTTGGGCGGGGAGCTGTTTTTT
- | - | 13 | TRBJ1-2 | TRBV6-5 | CASRMTGVYGYTF | TGTGCCAGCAGAATGACCGGGGTCTATGGCTACACCTTC
- | TRBD2 | 14 | TRBJ2-1 | TRBV30 | CAWSVGLASGEQFF | TGTGCCTGGAGTGTGGGACTAGCCTCAGGTGAGCAGTTCTTC
- | - | 17 | TRBJ1-5 | TRBV7-2 | CASSLTASAYSNQPQHF | TGTGCCAGCAGCTTGACAGCGAGCGCATATAGCAATCAGCCCCAGCATTTT
- | - | 14 | TRBJ2-7 | TRBV6-1 | CASRDILSSYEQYF | TGTGCCAGCAGGGACATCCTGAGCTCCTACGAGCAGTACTTC
- | - | 14 | TRBJ2-5 | TRBV4-3 | CASSQNSFQETQYF | TGCGCCAGCAGCCAAAACAGCTTCCAAGAGACCCAGTACTTC